A single T cell receptor beta chain is shown here with its context. This clonotype has at least ten counts. What this receptor recognizes is not known. Per-nucleotide qualities are absent, and no much larger clonotype sits a single base away. Stable Graves' hyperthyroidism was defined as the absence of progression to ophthalmopathy over 18 months of follow-up. The hyperthyroidism patients were between 18 and 65 years old and newly diagnosed, with a disease duration of less than 2 months. Patients with uncontrolled infections, other autoimmune diseases, pregnancy or lactation were excluded. Diagnoses relied on clinical symptoms, serum thyroxine and TRAb, thyroid ultrasound and orbital computed tomography. PBMCs were separated from roughly 9.6 ml of fresh peripheral blood using Ficoll-Paque density gradient centrifugation. Total RNA was extracted using Trizol reagent, and RNA quality was assessed on an Agilent 2100 Bioanalyzer.

The CDR3 measures 14 amino acids from cysteine to phenylalanine. Kept here is only the CDR3 DNA, which spans 42 bases and is read in frame from base 1. Trimming costs V 4 bases and J 2 bases, and their ends lie 12 bases apart. From the germline V gene (reference sequence), CDR1 is MNHEY and CDR2 is SMNVEV. The data were taken from a study of T cells in Graves' hyperthyroidism and ophthalmopathy (dated by TCRdb to between 2018 and 2021). Background for the entire study: Peripheral blood was collected at initial diagnosis, before any treatment. TCR V-J signatures able to tell the groups apart were searched for in a discovery cohort of 100 patients, of whom 40 to 45 had Graves' ophthalmopathy and around 57 had stable Graves' hyperthyroidism. Prospective prediction of ophthalmopathy was tested in an independent validation cohort of 18 to 20 hyperthyroidism patients and 15 to 17 patients who later progressed to ophthalmopathy. The 95 to 100 discovery patients were divided at random into training and test sets in a 7:3 ratio. In six Graves' hyperthyroidism patients, the study also compared T-cell repertoires from thyroid tissue with T-cell repertoires from blood. After sampling, hyperthyroidism patients received methimazole starting at 30 mg daily, and ophthalmopathy patients received high-dose intravenous methylprednisolone. The paper reports TCR Vbeta CDR3 sequencing of some 140 peripheral blood samples: approximately 41 ophthalmopathy, some 80 hyperthyroidism and 17 progressor patients.

What the study reported, not specific to this receptor: A 13 V-J signature model separated ophthalmopathy from stable hyperthyroidism, with approximately 87% sensitivity and about 81% specificity in cross-validation and 80%/75% in testing. No statistical method was used to fix the sample size in advance, and group allocation was not hidden from the investigators. Most expanded thyroid clonotypes (frequency above 0.001) were also detected in blood, suggesting blood repertoires may reflect thyroid immune responses. In validation, the model predicted progression to ophthalmopathy with around 71% sensitivity and approximately 78% specificity, a median of 6.5 months before onset.

Amplification of TCR beta CDR3 regions was carried out from RNA transcripts. The first round of RT-PCR for the TCR CDR3 was performed with the HTBI primer set and the Qiagen OneStep RT-PCR kit. Libraries were constructed in a second round of multiplex PCR, after which size selection and purification were performed. Libraries were sequenced paired-end with 100 bp reads on an Illumina HiSeq2000. The authors' analysis ran thus. Raw data were processed with SOAPnuke, discarding reads with adapters, uncalled bases, mean Phred below 15, or no exact constant-primer or identifier match. High-quality paired reads were merged using COPE v1.2.5, and each unique nucleotide sequence was defined as a clonotype. Clonotypes were aligned to IMGT TRBV, TRBD and TRBJ reference segments using MiTCR v1.1. The analysis included only V-J combinations with a frequency above 0.0001, which together covered 99% to 99.2% of the repertoires. A TCS score was defined as the ratio of F50 (clonal expansion) to E x V (chaos), with BLOSUM62-based TCRdist applied between CDR3 peptides within each V-J. Welch's t-statistics and random forest reduced roughly 530 V-J features to roughly 13, which were used in a naive Bayes classifier (R e1071). TCRdb reran the public reads through fastp at Q25 and MiXCR, keeping productive beta chains. Each entry is one CDR3 protein sequence, shown with its most common DNA and genes. These V and J calls originate from TCRdb's pipeline instead of the authors' own analysis. Counted in this sample were 380,000 or so distinct CDR3 sequences; about 18% of them appeared once. 3% to 4% of the sample is in the top ten clones.

The sequence is built from TRBV27 and TRBJ2-7; the D match is possibly TRBD1 or TRBD2, with 7 bases aligned in each. This sequence was found in a woman aged 18-29 years with Graves' hyperthyroidism. Specimen: blood. The DNA reads as follows: TGTGCCAGCAGTTGGGGGGGACAGACCTACGAGCAGTACTTC. This gives the protein CASSWGGQTYEQYF.